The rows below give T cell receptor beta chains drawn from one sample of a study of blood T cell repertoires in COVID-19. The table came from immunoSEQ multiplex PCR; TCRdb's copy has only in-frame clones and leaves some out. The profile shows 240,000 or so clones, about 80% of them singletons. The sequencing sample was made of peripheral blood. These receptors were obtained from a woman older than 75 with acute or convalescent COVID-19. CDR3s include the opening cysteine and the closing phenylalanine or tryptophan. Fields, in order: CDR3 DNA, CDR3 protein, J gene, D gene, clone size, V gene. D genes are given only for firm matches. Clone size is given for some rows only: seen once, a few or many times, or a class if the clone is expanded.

CDR3nt: TGCGCCAGCAGCTCAACAGGGGGTGGGGATACGCAGTATTTT
CDR3aa: CASSSTGGGDTQYF
j_gene: TRBJ2-3
d_gene: TRBD1
abundance: -
v_gene: TRBV5-1

CDR3nt: TGTGCCAGCAGCTTGACAGGGGGCGGGGAGACCCAGTACTTC
CDR3aa: CASSLTGGGETQYF
j_gene: TRBJ2-5
d_gene: TRBD1
abundance: -
v_gene: TRBV5-6

CDR3nt: TGTGCCTGGAGTGTACCGGGACTGACCGGGGAGCTGTTTTTT
CDR3aa: CAWSVPGLTGELFF
j_gene: TRBJ2-2
d_gene: -
abundance: few
v_gene: TRBV30

CDR3nt: TGTGCCAGCAGTTACGGGGGGTCAGGCTATAATTCACCCCTCCACTTT
CDR3aa: CASSYGGSGYNSPLHF
j_gene: TRBJ1-6
d_gene: -
abundance: -
v_gene: TRBV6-5

CDR3nt: TGTGCCAGCAGCTTGGGGACTACCCAAGAGACCCAGTACTTC
CDR3aa: CASSLGTTQETQYF
j_gene: TRBJ2-5
d_gene: -
abundance: -
v_gene: TRBV5-4

CDR3nt: TGCGCCACTAGGGACAGGGGATCCGGGGAGCTGTTTTTT
CDR3aa: CATRDRGSGELFF
j_gene: TRBJ2-2
d_gene: TRBD1
abundance: few
v_gene: TRBV10-1

CDR3nt: TGTGCCAGTAGTATTGGCAGGGGCTACACCTTC
CDR3aa: CASSIGRGYTF
j_gene: TRBJ1-2
d_gene: -
abundance: few
v_gene: TRBV19

CDR3nt: TGTGCCAGCAGCCCAGCGGGCGGGACTAGCAGATCCCACAATGAGCAGTTCTTC
CDR3aa: CASSPAGGTSRSHNEQFF
j_gene: TRBJ2-1
d_gene: TRBD2
abundance: -
v_gene: TRBV11-2

CDR3nt: TGTGCCAGCAGCCGGACTGCCTCCTACGAGCAGTACTTC
CDR3aa: CASSRTASYEQYF
j_gene: TRBJ2-7
d_gene: -
abundance: -
v_gene: TRBV6-2/TRBV6-3

CDR3nt: TGTGCCAGCAGTTTGAACAGGGGCGTCAATCAGCCCCAGCATTTT
CDR3aa: CASSLNRGVNQPQHF
j_gene: TRBJ1-5
d_gene: TRBD1
abundance: -
v_gene: TRBV28

CDR3nt: TGTGCCAGCAGTTCGAGTGGCGATTGGAGCAAAAACACCATATATTTT
CDR3aa: CASSSSGDWSKNTIYF
j_gene: TRBJ1-3
d_gene: -
abundance: -
v_gene: TRBV28

CDR3nt: TGTGCCAGCAGTTACCCCATGGACAGCACTAATGAAGCTTTCTTT
CDR3aa: CASSYPMDSTNEAFF
j_gene: TRBJ1-1
d_gene: -
abundance: -
v_gene: TRBV6-6

CDR3nt: TGCGCCAGCAGCTCCGACAGGGACCTTTACGGCTACACCTTC
CDR3aa: CASSSDRDLYGYTF
j_gene: TRBJ1-2
d_gene: TRBD1
abundance: -
v_gene: TRBV5-1

CDR3nt: TGTGCCAGTGACCGGGACAGTAACTATGGCTACACCTTC
CDR3aa: CASDRDSNYGYTF
j_gene: TRBJ1-2
d_gene: TRBD1
abundance: -
v_gene: TRBV6-5

CDR3nt: TGTGCCAGTAGGCGGCAGCCCCACACAAACACCGGGGAGCTGTTTTTT
CDR3aa: CASRRQPHTNTGELFF
j_gene: TRBJ2-2
d_gene: -
abundance: -
v_gene: TRBV19

CDR3nt: TGTGCCAGCAGCCAGAGTTTCCCGACCAGGGACAATCAGCCCCAGCATTTT
CDR3aa: CASSQSFPTRDNQPQHF
j_gene: TRBJ1-5
d_gene: -
abundance: -
v_gene: TRBV3-1/TRBV3-2

CDR3nt: TGTGCCAGCAGTTACCGTTGGCAGGGCCACTACGAGCAGTACTTC
CDR3aa: CASSYRWQGHYEQYF
j_gene: TRBJ2-7
d_gene: -
abundance: once
v_gene: TRBV6-5

CDR3nt: TGTGCCATGCTGAGGACAGGAGGGAACACCGGGGAGCTGTTTTTT
CDR3aa: CAMLRTGGNTGELFF
j_gene: TRBJ2-2
d_gene: TRBD1
abundance: -
v_gene: TRBV10-3

CDR3nt: TGCGCCAGCAGCCAAGTCTCTTCGGCGGCCTCTGGAAACACCATATATTTT
CDR3aa: CASSQVSSAASGNTIYF
j_gene: TRBJ1-3
d_gene: -
abundance: -
v_gene: TRBV4-1

CDR3nt: TGTGCCAGCAGCACGACAGGGGGTAGCAATCAGCCCCAGCATTTT
CDR3aa: CASSTTGGSNQPQHF
j_gene: TRBJ1-5
d_gene: TRBD1
abundance: -
v_gene: TRBV7-2

CDR3nt: TGTGCCAGCAGGGCAAGACTTGTCTTTCCAGATACGCAGTATTTT
CDR3aa: CASRARLVFPDTQYF
j_gene: TRBJ2-3
d_gene: -
abundance: -
v_gene: TRBV2

CDR3nt: TGTGCCAGTAGTCACTTAGACAGGGATGGTTCCTATGGCTACACCTTC
CDR3aa: CASSHLDRDGSYGYTF
j_gene: TRBJ1-2
d_gene: TRBD1
abundance: -
v_gene: TRBV19

CDR3nt: TGTGCCAGCAGCCGAGGACAGGTTAATGAAAAACTGTTTTTT
CDR3aa: CASSRGQVNEKLFF
j_gene: TRBJ1-4
d_gene: TRBD1
abundance: -
v_gene: TRBV6-5

CDR3nt: TGTGCCAGCAGCCCCACGACAGGGGGCGATAGCTACACCTTC
CDR3aa: CASSPTTGGDSYTF
j_gene: TRBJ1-2
d_gene: TRBD1
abundance: -
v_gene: TRBV11-2

CDR3nt: TGTGCCAGCTCAGAAGGACAGGGAGGCCTCTATGGCTACACCTTC
CDR3aa: CASSEGQGGLYGYTF
j_gene: TRBJ1-2
d_gene: TRBD1
abundance: -
v_gene: TRBV18

CDR3nt: TGTGCCAGCAGCCTACCGACAGAGCAGAACACTGAAGCTTTCTTT
CDR3aa: CASSLPTEQNTEAFF
j_gene: TRBJ1-1
d_gene: -
abundance: -
v_gene: TRBV21-1

CDR3nt: TGTGCCAGCGGACAGGCTACTAACTATGGCTACACCTTC
CDR3aa: CASGQATNYGYTF
j_gene: TRBJ1-2
d_gene: TRBD1
abundance: once
v_gene: TRBV7-9

CDR3nt: TGTGCCAGCAGCAAATTATGGACAGGGGGCATCAAAAGGGCAGATACGCAGTATTTT
CDR3aa: CASSKLWTGGIKRADTQYF
j_gene: TRBJ2-3
d_gene: -
abundance: -
v_gene: TRBV21-1

CDR3nt: TGTGCCAGCAGCTCAAAACAGGGAATCGGCAATGAGCAGTTCTTC
CDR3aa: CASSSKQGIGNEQFF
j_gene: TRBJ2-1
d_gene: -
abundance: -
v_gene: TRBV9

CDR3nt: TGTGCCAGCAGCCAAGATGTCCGGACTATATCGTCTAGCACAGATACGCAGTATTTT
CDR3aa: CASSQDVRTISSSTDTQYF
j_gene: TRBJ2-3
d_gene: -
abundance: -
v_gene: TRBV3-1/TRBV3-2

CDR3nt: TGTGCCAGCAGTCGACTAGCGGTCTACGAGCAGTACTTC
CDR3aa: CASSRLAVYEQYF
j_gene: TRBJ2-7
d_gene: TRBD2
abundance: -
v_gene: TRBV5-6

CDR3nt: TGTGCCAGCAGCTCCCAAGGGACAGGGATTGGTAATTCACCCCTCCACTTT
CDR3aa: CASSSQGTGIGNSPLHF
j_gene: TRBJ1-6
d_gene: TRBD1
abundance: -
v_gene: TRBV7-9

CDR3nt: TGTGCCAGCAGTTACTATACTAGCACAGATACGCAGTATTTT
CDR3aa: CASSYYTSTDTQYF
j_gene: TRBJ2-3
d_gene: -
abundance: -
v_gene: TRBV6-2/TRBV6-3